This entry concerns a single T cell receptor beta chain. These data originate in a study of cytomegalovirus exposure and HLA in healthy donors. PCR involved 60 Vbeta and 13 Jbeta primers. Profiled with immunoSEQ multiplex PCR; TCRdb holds only in-frame clones, not every one. This table holds roughly 100,000 clones, under 85% found once. This sequence originates from a man in his thirties or forties in good health and CMV-seronegative. Sequencing was done on a sample of PBMCs.

The CDR3 DNA reads TGTGCCAGCAGCCCCACACAACCCCTCCACTTT. Residues: CASSPTQPLHF. This chain uses TRBV7-9 with TRBJ1-6, with D uncertain. Germline V lookup: CDR1 SEHNR, CDR2 FQNEAQ (reference sequence). CDR3 length: 11 amino acids. Deletions cut 5 bases from V and 12 bases from J, with 8 bases between.